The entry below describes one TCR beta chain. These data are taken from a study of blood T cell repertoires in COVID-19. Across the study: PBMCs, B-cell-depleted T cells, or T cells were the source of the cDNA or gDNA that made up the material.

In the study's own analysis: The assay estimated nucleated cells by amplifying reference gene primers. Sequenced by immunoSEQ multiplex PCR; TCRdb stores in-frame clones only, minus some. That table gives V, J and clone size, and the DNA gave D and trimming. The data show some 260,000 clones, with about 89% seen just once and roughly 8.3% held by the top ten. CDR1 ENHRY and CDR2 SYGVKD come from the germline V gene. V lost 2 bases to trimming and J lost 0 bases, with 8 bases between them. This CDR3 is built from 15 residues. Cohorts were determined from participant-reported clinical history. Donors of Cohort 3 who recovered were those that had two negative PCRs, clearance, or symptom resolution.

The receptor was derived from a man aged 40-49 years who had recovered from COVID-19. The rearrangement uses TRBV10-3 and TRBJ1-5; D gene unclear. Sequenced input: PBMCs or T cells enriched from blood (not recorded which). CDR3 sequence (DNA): TGTGCCATCAGTGAGCTCGGTAATAGCAATCAGCCCCAGCATTTT. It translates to CAISELGNSNQPQHF.